The next 20 T cell receptor beta chains were all read from a single sample in a study of cytomegalovirus exposure and HLA in healthy donors. 60 Vbeta and 13 Jbeta primers were used in PCR. Produced via immunoSEQ multiplex PCR; TCRdb's table is partial and in-frame only. There are roughly 180,000 clones in the sample; roughly four fifths occur only once, and roughly 2.1% lies in the top ten. Sequenced material: PBMCs. The receptors come from a woman between 18 and 29 years old in good health and CMV-seropositive.

The chain has TRBV7-2 and TRBJ1-2, with D possibly matching TRBD1 (6 bases). CDR1 SGHTA and CDR2 FQGNSA come from the germline V gene. The CDR3 is made up of 13 amino acids. V was pared by 4 bases and J by 9 bases, with 15 bases between. Here the CDR3 reads CASSSAQGISYTF. CDR3 in DNA: TGTGCCAGCAGCTCCGCACAGGGTATAAGCTACACCTTC.

V usage is TRBV7-9 and J usage is TRBJ1-2; tentatively, D is TRBD1 (5 bases). Germline CDR1 and CDR2: SEHNR and FQNEAQ (reference sequence). The CDR3 is made up of 13 amino acids. Trimming left V 7 bases short and J 4 bases short, with 13 bases between. DNA for the CDR3: TGTGCCAGCACCCCCCCGGGGGGCTATGGCTACACCTTC. Protein product: CASTPPGGYGYTF.

This chain joins TRBV9 and TRBJ2-2; 7 positions match TRBD1. The CDR3 extends over 17 amino acids. Trimming took 2 bases from V and 1 from J; bases not matched to a gene: 8. Germline lookup yields CDR1 SGDLS and CDR2 YYNGEE. This chain's CDR3 is CASSVADREWNTGELFF. The CDR3 DNA reads as TGTGCCAGCAGCGTGGCAGACAGGGAGTGGAACACCGGGGAGCTGTTTTTT.

The chain employs TRBV11-2 and TRBJ2-3; 8 bases match TRBD1. This CDR3 spans 16 amino acids. CDR1 is SGHAT and CDR2 is FQNNGV in the germline V gene. The J segment lost 10 bases and the V segment lost 6 bases, leaving 18 bases of the junction unmatched. This CDR3 is CASSQTRTGLGSSQYF. The CDR3 region has the DNA TGTGCCAGCAGTCAAACCCGGACAGGGCTGGGATCGTCGCAGTATTTT.

The chain is built from TRBV11-3 and TRBJ2-1, with unresolved D. The CDR3 runs to 15 residues. Germline CDR1 reads SGHNT; CDR2 reads YENEEA. V dropped 5 bases and J dropped 1 base, with 12 bases sitting between them. CDR3 bases: TGTGCCAGCAGCCCCTTTCCGGGTTCCTACAATGAGCAGTTCTTC. Encoded protein: CASSPFPGSYNEQFF.

The gene calls are TRBV7-2 and TRBJ1-5; weak D call: TRBD1 (6 bases). CDR1 is SGHTA and CDR2 is FQGNSA in the germline V gene. Trimming took off 4 bases at V and 7 bases at J, with 17 bases between the two ends. This CDR3 comprises 15 residues. The CDR3 nucleotides are TGTGCCAGCAGCTCGAATACAGGGTGGGGCCAGCCCCAGCATTTT. Translating it yields CASSSNTGWGQPQHF.

The chain has TRBV9 and TRBJ2-3; 9 nucleotides match TRBD2. CDR1 and CDR2 from the germline V gene are SGDLS and YYNGEE. This CDR3 has 16 residues. Unmatched junction bases numbered 11, after V lost 4 bases and J lost 5 bases. In DNA form, the CDR3 reads TGTGCCAGCAGCTCTTCGCTGCGGGGGGGCGGAGATACGCAGTATTTT. This codes for CASSSSLRGGGDTQYF.

V is TRBV28 and J is TRBJ2-7, with 10 nucleotides matching TRBD1. Germline V gives CDR1 MDHEN, CDR2 SYDVKM. This CDR3 has 15 residues. The V gene end was trimmed by 5 bases and the J gene end by 2 bases; junction bases not matched to a gene: 6. CDR3 in DNA: TGTGCCAGCAGTCACCCCGGGACAGGGGCCTACGAGCAGTACTTC. Its translation: CASSHPGTGAYEQYF.

This clone was seen a handful of times. The rearrangement joins TRBV28 to TRBJ1-5, with 7 bases matching TRBD1. Germline-derived CDR1 and CDR2 are MDHEN and SYDVKM. With V trimmed by 2 bases and J by 6 bases, 4 bases remained unmatched. The CDR3 has 14 residues. CDR3 sequence: CASSLRNRGQPQHF. CDR3 nucleotide sequence: TGTGCCAGCAGTTTAAGGAACAGGGGTCAGCCCCAGCATTTT.

This clone was found a few times. The V and J genes are TRBV28 and TRBJ1-3; 9 bases fit TRBD1. Germline CDR1 and CDR2: MDHEN and SYDVKM. The trim removed 5 bases at V and 5 bases at J, leaving 7 bases unmatched. This CDR3 region has 15 residues. The CDR3 coding sequence is TGTGCCAGCAGTCCCATGACAGGGGGAAGAAACACCATATATTTT. Its translation: CASSPMTGGRNTIYF.

This clone has a single count. This rearrangement joins TRBV7-6 to TRBJ2-3; tentatively, D is TRBD2 (6 bases). Per the germline V gene, CDR1 is SGHVS and CDR2 is FNYEAQ. V lost 5 bases and J lost 6, with 9 bases in between. The CDR3 totals 12 residues. As DNA, the CDR3 is TGTGCCAGCAGCGAAGGGAGGGATACGCAGTATTTT. This codes for CASSEGRDTQYF.

CDR3: CASSGTDNYGYTF. Here the CDR3 DNA reads TGCGCCAGCAGCGGGACAGATAACTATGGCTACACCTTC. V usage is TRBV5-1 and J usage is TRBJ1-2, with TRBD1 matching over 7 bases. V shed 4 bases, J shed 1 base, and the junction held 1 base outside the gene matches. This CDR3 contains 13 residues. CDR1 and CDR2 (germline): SGHRS, YFSETQ.

The rearrangement links TRBV5-1 to TRBJ1-2; 7 nucleotides match TRBD1. This CDR3 has 12 amino acids. Germline-derived CDR1 and CDR2 are SGHRS and YFSETQ. The V segment lost 2 bases and the J segment 6 bases; nucleotides outside the gene matches: 1. The CDR3 DNA reads as TGCGCCAGCAGCTTTACAGGGGATGGCTACACCTTC. It translates to CASSFTGDGYTF.

The rearrangement uses TRBV30 and TRBJ1-2; D is ambiguous. This CDR3 contains 14 residues. The V gene's germline CDR1 is GTSNPN and CDR2 SVGIG (reference sequence). Written as DNA, the CDR3 is TGTGTCGAGGGCGGCTCCTCCTGGGCCTATGGCTACACCTTC. Its protein product is CVEGGSSWAYGYTF.

The chain joins TRBV4-3 to TRBJ1-1; 7 bases match TRBD1. Germline-derived CDR1 and CDR2 are LGHNA and YSLEER. The CDR3 is 16 amino acids. After removal of 7 bases from V and 0 bases from J, the junction contained 11 bases not matched to a gene. CDR3 residues: CASKGSWTGLNTEAFF. Here the CDR3 DNA reads TGCGCCAGCAAAGGATCCTGGACAGGACTGAACACTGAAGCTTTCTTT.

V is TRBV30 and J is TRBJ2-5; D is possibly TRBD2 (5 bases). The DNA end is more similar to TRBJ2-7, so the J call may be wrong. Germline V lookup: CDR1 GTSNPN, CDR2 SVGIG (reference sequence). This CDR3 has 12 amino acids. CDR3 residues: CAWRGVSYEQYF. CDR3 nucleotides: TGTGCCTGGAGGGGAGTATCCTACGAGCAGTACTTC.

The CDR3 DNA is TGTGCCAGCAGCCAAAAGGACAGGGAGAATGAAAAACTGTTTTTT. Translating gives CASSQKDRENEKLFF. This chain uses TRBV4-2 with TRBJ1-4, with 8 bases identical to TRBD1. Germline lookup yields CDR1 LGHNA and CDR2 YNFKEQ. There are 15 residues in the CDR3. With V trimmed by 2 bases and J by 5 bases, 4 bases remained unmatched.

This rearrangement joins TRBV5-4 to TRBJ2-1; no clear D. Looked up from germline, CDR1 is SGHNT and CDR2 is YYREEE (reference sequence). This CDR3 has 14 residues. The V gene lost 0 bases and the J gene lost 5 bases, with 9 bases spanning the gap. Here the CDR3 DNA reads TGTGCCAGCAGCTTGGCCAACACCAACAATGAGCAGTTCTTC. Translated: CASSLANTNNEQFF.

As regards this clone: A junction boundary mismatches the germline segment, possibly from a read error. The chain couples TRBV30 to TRBJ2-6; tentative D call: TRBD1 (5 bases). CDR1 and CDR2 (germline): GTSNPN, SVGIG (reference sequence). The CDR3 contains 13 residues. The CDR3 coding sequence is TGTGCCTGGAGCTCCTCTGGGGCCAACGGCCTGACTTTC. Translation gives CAWSSSGANGLTF.

V and J are TRBV4-1 and TRBJ1-2; D is unresolved. Germline values: CDR1 MGHRA, CDR2 YSYEKL. Trimming stripped 2 bases from V and 0 bases from J, with 10 bases between. This CDR3 is built from 15 residues. For the CDR3, the DNA is TGCGCCAGCAGCCAAACCGTCAGATCTAACTATGGCTACACCTTC. Translating it yields CASSQTVRSNYGYTF.